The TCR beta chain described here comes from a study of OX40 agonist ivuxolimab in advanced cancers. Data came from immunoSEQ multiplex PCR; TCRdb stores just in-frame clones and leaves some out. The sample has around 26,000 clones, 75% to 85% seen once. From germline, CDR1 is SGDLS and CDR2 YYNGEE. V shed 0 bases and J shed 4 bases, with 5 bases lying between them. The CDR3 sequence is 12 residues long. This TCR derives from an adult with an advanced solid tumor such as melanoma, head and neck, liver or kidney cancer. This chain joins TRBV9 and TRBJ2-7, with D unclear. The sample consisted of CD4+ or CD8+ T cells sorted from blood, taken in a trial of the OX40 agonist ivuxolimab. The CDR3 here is CASSVDGYEQYF. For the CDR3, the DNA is TGTGCCAGCAGCGTAGACGGGTACGAGCAGTACTTC.